This section outlines one TCR beta chain sequence together with its context. The CDR3 is made up of 15 amino acids. V was cut by 5 bases and J by 2 bases, with 13 bases left in between. The germline CDR1 and CDR2 sequences are MDHEN and SYDVKM. The entry originates in a study of blood T cell repertoires in COVID-19. Living in 24 US areas, the participants were between roughly 18 and 95 years of age. Sequenced by immunoSEQ multiplex PCR; TCRdb stores in-frame clones only, minus some. The table lists some 270,000 clones, around nine tenths of them singletons. The rearrangement uses TRBV28 and TRBJ1-5; TRBD1 is a possible D gene (6 bases). The sample was PBMCs or T cells enriched from blood (not recorded which). The clonotype comes from a woman between 35 and 50 years old who had been exposed to COVID-19. For the CDR3, the DNA is TGTGCCAGCAGTCGGCTGGGGGGGCGCAATCAGCCCCAGCATTTT. It translates to CASSRLGGRNQPQHF.